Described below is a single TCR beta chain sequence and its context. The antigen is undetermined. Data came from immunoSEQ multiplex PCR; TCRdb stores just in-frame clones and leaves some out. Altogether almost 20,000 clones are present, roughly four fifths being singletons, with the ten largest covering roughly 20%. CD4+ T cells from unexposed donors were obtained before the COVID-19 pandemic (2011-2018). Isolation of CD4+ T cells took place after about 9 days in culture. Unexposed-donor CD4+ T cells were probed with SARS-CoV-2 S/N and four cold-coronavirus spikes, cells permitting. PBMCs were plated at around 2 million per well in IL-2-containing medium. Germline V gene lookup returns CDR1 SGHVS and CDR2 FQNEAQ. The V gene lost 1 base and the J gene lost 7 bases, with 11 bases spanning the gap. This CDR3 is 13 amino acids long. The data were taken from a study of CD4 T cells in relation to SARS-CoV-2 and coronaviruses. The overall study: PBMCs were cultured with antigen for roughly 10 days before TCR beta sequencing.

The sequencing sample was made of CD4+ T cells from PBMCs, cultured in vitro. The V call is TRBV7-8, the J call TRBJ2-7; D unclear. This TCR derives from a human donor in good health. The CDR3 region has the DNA TGTGCCAGCAGCTTAGAAACCTGGGCAGAGCAGTACTTC. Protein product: CASSLETWAEQYF.